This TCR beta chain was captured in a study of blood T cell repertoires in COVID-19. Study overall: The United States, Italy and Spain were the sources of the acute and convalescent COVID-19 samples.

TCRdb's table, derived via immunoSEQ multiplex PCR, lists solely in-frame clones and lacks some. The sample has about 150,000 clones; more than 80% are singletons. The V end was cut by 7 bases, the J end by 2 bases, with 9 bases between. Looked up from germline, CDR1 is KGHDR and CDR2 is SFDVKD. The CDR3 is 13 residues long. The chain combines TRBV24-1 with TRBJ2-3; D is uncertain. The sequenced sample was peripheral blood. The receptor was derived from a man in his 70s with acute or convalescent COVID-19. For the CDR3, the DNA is TGTGCCACCAGCCTAACGAACACAGATACGCAGTATTTT. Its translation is CATSLTNTDTQYF.